This TCR beta chain was obtained from a study of control samples from healthy donors and cancer patients. Repertoires were generated with immunoSEQ multiplex PCR, while TCRdb's copy carries only in-frame clones and drops some. This sample has 170,000 or so clones, with about 93% found just once. CDR1 and CDR2 (germline): MNHEY, SVGAGI. After removal of 6 bases from V and 0 bases from J, the junction contained 4 bases not matched to a gene. The length of the CDR3 is 14 residues. The source of this sequence is a man between 18 and 35 years old in good health. The sequenced material came from blood. The chain employs TRBV6-5 and TRBJ1-1; 7 bases align to TRBD1. CDR3 residues: CASRGGRVNTEAFF. The CDR3 nucleotides read TGTGCCAGCAGAGGGGGCAGGGTGAACACTGAAGCTTTCTTT.